Below, 23 T cell receptor beta chains from the same sample are listed, as sequenced in a study of T cells in Graves' hyperthyroidism and ophthalmopathy. TCR beta CDR3 regions were amplified from RNA. TCR CDR3 underwent first-round RT-PCR with the HTBI primer set. MiXCR, applied by TCRdb to the multiplex PCR reads, yields one record per CDR3 protein. The sample shows over 700,000 distinct CDR3 sequences, about 17% of them seen only once. Sample: blood. These receptors all come from a woman in her 50s with Graves' hyperthyroidism that later progressed to Graves' ophthalmopathy.

The rearrangement links TRBV20-1 to TRBJ1-5, with a possible D match to TRBD1 (5 bases). The CDR3 is 15 residues long. V was pared by 3 bases and J by 5 bases, with 17 bases between. Germline V gene data show CDR1 as DFQATT and CDR2 as SNEGSKA (reference sequence). Written as DNA, the CDR3 is TGCAGTGCTAGGCAACCCGGGACTGTCTATCAGCCCCAGCATTTT. Its protein is CSARQPGTVYQPQHF.

This clonotype was detected many times. The chain has TRBV7-9 and TRBJ2-5; tentatively, D is TRBD1 (5 bases). This CDR3 contains 16 residues. Per germline, CDR1 SEHNR and CDR2 FQNEAQ (reference sequence). Trimming pared 1 base from V and 10 bases from J, leaving 22 bases between. The CDR3 nucleotides read TGTGCCAGCAGCTTAGTACAGGCGTATTCGGCGGCGTTCCAGTACTTC. Translated, it gives CASSLVQAYSAAFQYF.

This clonotype came up a few times. V and J are TRBV5-1 and TRBJ1-6; 10 bases map to TRBD1. This CDR3 has 16 amino acids. Germline lookup yields CDR1 SGHRS and CDR2 YFSETQ. Trimming at V came to 4 bases and at J to 13 bases, leaving 14 bases not matched to a gene. CDR3 nucleotide sequence: TGCGCCAGCAGCCCATCATCCGGGACAGGGGCTCTGCCCCTCCACTTT. As protein: CASSPSSGTGALPLHF.

This clonotype has just a few counts. CDR3 coding DNA: TGTGCCAGCAGTGGACAGGGCCCTGGCTACACCTTC. Protein: CASSGQGPGYTF. The chain combines TRBV6-1 with TRBJ1-2; 7 positions match TRBD1. CDR1 and CDR2 (germline): MNHNS, SASEGT. J gave up 7 bases and V 4 bases, and 3 bases lay outside the gene matches. CDR3 size: 12 residues.

The chain carries TRBV9 and TRBJ1-3, with 7 bases lining up with TRBD1. V lost 2 bases to trimming and J lost 0 bases; unmatched junction nucleotides: 2. The CDR3 totals 15 residues. The germline V gene has CDR1 SGDLS and CDR2 YYNGEE. CDR3 in amino acids: CASSVDRASGNTIYF. In DNA form, the CDR3 reads TGTGCCAGCAGCGTCGACAGGGCCTCTGGAAACACCATATATTTT.

V is TRBV20-1 and J is TRBJ1-5; D is uncertain. Germline V gene sequence: CDR1 DFQATT, CDR2 SNEGSKA (reference sequence). The CDR3 is made up of 14 amino acids. V lost 4 bases, J lost 4 bases, and 14 bases lay in between. DNA for the CDR3: TGCAGTGCTACTATTGGACGGAGTAATCAGCCCCAGCATTTT. It yields the protein CSATIGRSNQPQHF.

V usage is TRBV6-1 and J usage is TRBJ1-4; D unresolved. The CDR3 has 12 amino acids. V lost 1 base and J lost 8, with 5 bases in between. Germline V gene data show CDR1 as MNHNS and CDR2 as SASEGT. The CDR3 nucleotides are TGTGCCAGCAGTGAAGTGCGCGAAAAACTGTTTTTT. Translation: CASSEVREKLFF.

This clonotype was recorded a few times. The chain is built from TRBV6-1 and TRBJ2-3; 9 positions match TRBD2. Losses at the gene ends were 7 bases for V and 1 base for J; bases not matched to a gene: 9. The CDR3 contains 16 residues. Germline loops: CDR1 MNHNS, CDR2 SASEGT. The CDR3: CASTPGLAMGTDTQYF. DNA for the CDR3: TGTGCCAGCACCCCAGGACTAGCGATGGGCACAGATACGCAGTATTTT.

The genes are TRBV4-1 and TRBJ2-6; D unclear. Deletions cut 5 bases from V and 4 bases from J, with 6 bases between. CDR3 length: 13 residues. Germline CDR1 is MGHRA and CDR2 is YSYEKL. CDR3 loop: CASSSLGANVLTF. The CDR3 nucleotides are TGCGCCAGCAGCAGCCTGGGGGCCAACGTCCTGACTTTC.

This chain joins TRBV3-1 and TRBJ2-5, with TRBD2 matching 8 bases. J was trimmed by 7 bases and V by 3 bases; bases with no gene match: 13. Germline values: CDR1 LGHDT, CDR2 YNNKEL (reference sequence). The CDR3 contains 16 residues. DNA for the CDR3: TGTGCCAGCAGCCATGGTAAGACTAGCGAGCATGGGACCCAGTACTTC. Translated: CASSHGKTSEHGTQYF.

The rearrangement uses TRBV10-1 and TRBJ2-2, with 9 bases aligning to TRBD2. V lost 0 bases and J lost 3; bases outside the gene matches: 2. CDR1 WNHNN and CDR2 SYGVQD come from the germline V gene (reference sequence). The CDR3 runs to 16 residues. This CDR3 reads CASSESASGDTGELFF. CDR3 bases: TGCGCCAGCAGTGAGTCGGCTAGCGGGGACACCGGGGAGCTGTTTTTT.

This clonotype was detected only a few times. The chain employs TRBV15 and TRBJ2-3; unclear D gene. Trimming removed 5 bases at V and 2 bases at J, with 5 bases between. CDR3 length: 12 amino acids. From germline, CDR1 is LNHNV and CDR2 YYDKDF (reference sequence). The CDR3 region has the DNA TGTGCCACCAGCGGAATCACAGATACGCAGTATTTT. Protein: CATSGITDTQYF.

J is TRBJ1-4 and V is TRBV20-1; D gene ambiguous. Germline values: CDR1 DFQATT, CDR2 SNEGSKA (reference sequence). The CDR3 consists of 11 residues. V gave up 3 bases and J gave up 5 bases, with 4 bases separating them. CDR3 in amino acids: CSASLNEKLFF. DNA for the CDR3: TGCAGTGCTAGTCTGAATGAAAAACTGTTTTTT.

Ten or more counts support this clonotype. This chain connects TRBV12-3 or TRBV12-4 to TRBJ1-1; 8 positions match TRBD1. The junction had 5 bases not matched to a gene; V was cut back by 7 bases and J by 1 base. The CDR3 contains 14 residues. Written as DNA, the CDR3 is TGTGCCAGCACTCCGGGACAGGCGAACACTGAAGCTTTCTTT. Translating it yields CASTPGQANTEAFF.

This sequence joins TRBV6-2 or TRBV6-3 and TRBJ2-1; 10 positions agree with TRBD2. The V segment lost 5 bases and the J segment 3 bases; nucleotides outside the gene matches: 4. CDR1 is MNHEY, CDR2 SVGEGT, per germline. This CDR3 has 15 amino acids. CDR3 DNA sequence: TGTGCCAGCAGTATAACTAGCGGGGACTACAATGAGCAGTTCTTC. Amino acid sequence: CASSITSGDYNEQFF.

There are many counts of this clonotype. The chain combines TRBV11-3 with TRBJ2-3; a weak D match, TRBD1 (6 bases). The germline V gene has CDR1 SGHNT and CDR2 YENEEA. There are 13 residues in the CDR3. The V gene lost 3 bases and the J gene lost 6 bases, with 10 bases spanning the gap. In DNA form, the CDR3 reads TGTGCCAGCAGCTTCCAGGGGCGGGATACGCAGTATTTT. Its protein product is CASSFQGRDTQYF.

There are a few counts of this clonotype. The chain recombines TRBV18 with TRBJ1-2; D may be TRBD1 (5 bases). V was cut by 0 bases and J by 5 bases, with 13 bases left in between. This CDR3 region has 15 residues. Per germline, CDR1 KGHSH and CDR2 LQKENI. The CDR3 loop reads CASSPPLRGEYGYTF. The CDR3 region has the DNA TGTGCCAGCTCACCACCCCTAAGGGGTGAGTATGGCTACACCTTC.

This clonotype has more than one count but fewer than ten. CDR3 sequence (DNA): TGTGCCAGCAGCGTAGTCCGGGACAGAGAAGCTTTCTTT. Protein product: CASSVVRDREAFF. The chain joins TRBV9 to TRBJ1-1; 7 bases agree with TRBD1. CDR1 SGDLS and CDR2 YYNGEE come from the germline V gene. The CDR3 loop spans 13 amino acids. After removal of 0 bases from V and 8 bases from J, the junction contained 4 bases not matched to a gene.

This clonotype appeared a few times. The rearrangement uses TRBV11-2 and TRBJ1-2; a weak D match, TRBD1 (5 bases). The germline V gene has CDR1 SGHAT and CDR2 FQNNGV. The CDR3 runs 14 residues. The V end was cut by 7 bases, the J end by 5 bases, with 17 bases between. The CDR3 sequence: CASMDIAPLYGYTF. The CDR3, as DNA: TGTGCCAGCATGGACATAGCCCCCCTGTATGGCTACACCTTC.

V gene TRBV4-1 combines with J gene TRBJ1-1; possibly TRBD1 for D (6 bases). This CDR3 region has 17 residues. The ends were cut back, 3 bases at V and 0 bases at J, with 17 bases in the middle. The germline V gene encodes CDR1 MGHRA and CDR2 YSYEKL. This CDR3 reads CASSQIGAQGLNTEAFF. As DNA, the CDR3 is TGCGCCAGCAGCCAGATTGGGGCCCAGGGGTTGAACACTGAAGCTTTCTTT.

This clonotype was recorded a few times. This chain links TRBV5-8 with TRBJ2-3; 9 bases line up with TRBD1. CDR1 and CDR2 (germline): SGHTS, YDEGEE. V lost 5 bases, J lost 6 bases, and 10 bases stayed unmatched. The CDR3 sequence is 15 residues long. CDR3 in DNA: TGTGCCAGCAGACTACCCGGGACAGGGCTGGATACGCAGTATTTT. Translating gives CASRLPGTGLDTQYF.

This clonotype has ten or more counts. This sequence joins TRBV10-3 and TRBJ1-5; TRBD1 might be the D (6 bases). Trimming left V 8 bases short and J 5 bases short, with 13 bases between. CDR3 size: 13 residues. Germline CDR1 reads ENHRY; CDR2 reads SYGVKD. The DNA for the CDR3 is TGTGCCATCGGAAACAGGGCGGATCAGCCCCAGCATTTT. Translated: CAIGNRADQPQHF.

The chain employs TRBV12-3 or TRBV12-4 and TRBJ1-5; D perhaps matches TRBD1 (6 bases). The V and J ends lost 10 bases and 1 base respectively, with 17 bases between them. The CDR3 is 15 amino acids. CDR3 region: CATAPRGASNQPQHF. The CDR3 region has the DNA TGTGCCACCGCTCCGAGGGGGGCGAGCAATCAGCCCCAGCATTTT.